The source of this T cell receptor beta chain is a study of blood T cell repertoires in COVID-19. As for the study in general: Samples of COVID-19 (acute and convalescent) were obtained from the United States, Italy and Spain.

The data were produced by immunoSEQ multiplex PCR, yet TCRdb's version contains in-frame clones alone and is incomplete. This table has 150,000 to 200,000 clones, 60% to 80% appearing once. This clone came up a few times. At one end the junction does not follow the germline gene, possibly because of a read error. The CDR3 contains 14 residues. Germline CDR1 reads SGDLS; CDR2 reads YYNGEE. Participants reported their clinical history, and cohort assignment relied on those reports. Sequenced: PBMCs or T cells enriched from blood (not recorded which). The rearrangement joins TRBV9 to TRBJ1-6, with D possibly TRBD1 on 5 matching bases. The TCR originated in a man aged 55 to 70 who had been exposed to COVID-19. The CDR3 nucleotides read TGTGCCAGCGGCGTCCGGACGGGGGATTCACCCCTCCACTTT. Its protein is CASGVRTGDSPLHF.